The following is a TCR beta chain sequence with its context. Its cognate antigen is unknown. Method: immunoSEQ multiplex PCR; TCRdb's copy keeps in-frame clones and lacks some. Seen here are some 110,000 clones, roughly 80% observed once, and the top ten hold around 9.9%. These data are taken from a study of T cell responses to AZD1222 COVID-19 vaccine. Notes on the study in general: Vaccination with two AZD1222 doses was followed by a rise in Spike-specific TCR breadth and depth. Close to half of spike-specific TCRs reportedly recognize unmutated variant regions. The donor cohort was predominantly white British with a female majority, and clonal diversity may have been underestimated.

Sequences were derived from peripheral blood, sampled on day 0 of AZD1222 vaccination. This TCR derives from an adult in good health.

The CDR3 here is CASSLGGGTLLYGYTF. DNA of the CDR3: TGTGCCAGCAGCTTAGGCGGGGGCACCCTCCTCTATGGCTACACCTTC. This rearrangement joins TRBV11-2 to TRBJ1-2; perhaps TRBD1 as D (6 bases). Trimming removed 1 base from V and 4 bases from J, with 16 bases in between. From germline, CDR1 is SGHAT and CDR2 FQNNGV. The CDR3 runs to 16 residues.